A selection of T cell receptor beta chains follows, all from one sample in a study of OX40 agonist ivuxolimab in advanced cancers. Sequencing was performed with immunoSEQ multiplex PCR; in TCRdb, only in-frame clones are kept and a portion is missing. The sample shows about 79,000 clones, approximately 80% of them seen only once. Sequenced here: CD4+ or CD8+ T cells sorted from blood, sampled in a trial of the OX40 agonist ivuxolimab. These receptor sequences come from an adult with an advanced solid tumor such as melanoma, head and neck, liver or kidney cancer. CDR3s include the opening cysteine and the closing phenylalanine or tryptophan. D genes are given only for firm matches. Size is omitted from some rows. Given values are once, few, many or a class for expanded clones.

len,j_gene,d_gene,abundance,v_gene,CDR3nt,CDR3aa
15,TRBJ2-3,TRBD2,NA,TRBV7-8,TGTGCCCCGCGGACTAGCGGGGGACGCACAGATACGCAGTATTTT,CAPRTSGGRTDTQYF
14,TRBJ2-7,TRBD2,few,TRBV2,TGTGCCAGCACCCGGGGGGGGACCTCCTACGAGCAGTACTTC,CASTRGGTSYEQYF
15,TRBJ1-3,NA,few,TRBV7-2,TGTGCCAGCAGCTTAGCCAGGGTGACTGGAAACACCATATATTTT,CASSLARVTGNTIYF
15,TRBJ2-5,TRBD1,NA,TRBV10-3,TGTGCCACCCGCTGGGGGACAGGGGGCCGGGAGACCCAGTACTTC,CATRWGTGGRETQYF
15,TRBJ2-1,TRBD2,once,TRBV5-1,TGCGCCAGCAGTTTAGAACTAGCGGGAAGGAATGAGCAGTTCTTC,CASSLELAGRNEQFF
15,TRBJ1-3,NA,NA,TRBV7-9,TGTGCCAGCAGCCCTGTGGTTCTCTCTGGAAACACCATATATTTT,CASSPVVLSGNTIYF
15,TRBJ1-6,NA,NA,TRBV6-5,TGTGCCAGCAGTTACCGTCAGGGGAAAGGTTCACCCCTCCACTTT,CASSYRQGKGSPLHF
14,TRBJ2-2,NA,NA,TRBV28,TGTGCCAGCACCCTCGGCGGGTACACCGGGGAGCTGTTTTTT,CASTLGGYTGELFF
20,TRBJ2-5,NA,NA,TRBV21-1,TGTGCCAGCAGCGAAAAAGGGGAAGACTCGGCGGGGGGGTACCAAGAGACCCAGTACTTC,CASSEKGEDSAGGYQETQYF
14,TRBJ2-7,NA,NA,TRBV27,TGTGCCAGTAGACTAACTAGTAACTCCTACGAGCAGTACTTC,CASRLTSNSYEQYF
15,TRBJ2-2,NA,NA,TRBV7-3,TGTGCCAGCAGCTTATGGGGGGCTCTCACCGGGGAGCTGTTTTTT,CASSLWGALTGELFF
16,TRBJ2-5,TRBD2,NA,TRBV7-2,TGTGCCAGCAGCTTATTTGGCGGGAGGGCCGAAGAGACCCAGTACTTC,CASSLFGGRAEETQYF
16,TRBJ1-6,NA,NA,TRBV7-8,TGTGCCAGCAGCTCTAAAGATGGGGCCGTCAGCTCACCCCTCCACTTT,CASSSKDGAVSSPLHF
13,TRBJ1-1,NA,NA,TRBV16,TGTGCCAGCAGTCCGGACCTGAACACTGAAGCTTTCTTT,CASSPDLNTEAFF
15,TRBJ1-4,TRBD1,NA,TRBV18,TGTGCCAGCTCACCAGGGCTACAGGGGTCCGAAAAACTGTTTTTT,CASSPGLQGSEKLFF
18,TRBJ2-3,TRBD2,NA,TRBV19,TGTGCCAGTAGTATAGGGGGGACTAGCATCTCTAGCACAGATACGCAGTATTTT,CASSIGGTSISSTDTQYF
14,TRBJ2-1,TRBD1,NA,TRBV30,TGTGCCTGGACCCCGGGACAGGGATGGGGTGAGCAGTTCTTC,CAWTPGQGWGEQFF
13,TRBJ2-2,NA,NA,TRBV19,TGTGCCAGTAGTATAGCGGGTACCGGGGAGCTGTTTTTT,CASSIAGTGELFF
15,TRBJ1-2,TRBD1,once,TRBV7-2,TGTGCCAGCAGCTTCCCCCCGGGACAGTACTATGGCTACACCTTC,CASSFPPGQYYGYTF
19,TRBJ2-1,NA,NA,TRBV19,TGTGCCAGTAGTATACGTAAATCGGGTAGGGGGGGGTACTACAATGAGCAGTTCTTC,CASSIRKSGRGGYYNEQFF
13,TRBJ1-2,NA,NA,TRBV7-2,TGTGCCAGCAGCTCCAGGAGAAGGGTAGAGAGCACCTTC,CASSSRRRVESTF
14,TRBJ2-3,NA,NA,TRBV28,TGTGCCAGCAGACCCACGGTCCCCACAGATACGCAGTATTTT,CASRPTVPTDTQYF
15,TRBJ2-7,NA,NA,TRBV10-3,TGTGCCATCAGCCCCGGGACCCTTAGCTCCTACGAGCAGTACTTC,CAISPGTLSSYEQYF
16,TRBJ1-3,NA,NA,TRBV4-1,TGCGCCAGCAGCCAACGTGGGACGGATTCTGGAAACACCATATATTTT,CASSQRGTDSGNTIYF